The 3 T cell receptor beta chains in this list originate from one sample, sequenced in a study. TCRdb fed the 5' RACE reads into MiXCR, producing one record per CDR3 protein. This sample has under 60,000 distinct CDR3 sequences; 25% to 35% occur once, and the top ten carry roughly 1.9%. Sequenced: naive CD4+ T cells sorted from blood. Subset: naive CD4+ T cells, CD4+CD45RA+CD25-. The receptors originated from a female donor with breast cancer.

This chain uses TRBV20-1 with TRBJ1-5; a possible D gene is TRBD1 (5 bases). Deletions cut 1 base from V and 4 bases from J, with 14 bases between. Per the germline V gene, CDR1 is DFQATT and CDR2 is SNEGSKA (reference sequence). This CDR3 is 15 amino acids long. As DNA, the CDR3 is TGCAGTGCTAGAGCTCCGGGACGGATAAATCAGCCCCAGCATTTT. Translated, it gives CSARAPGRINQPQHF.

The sample holds a few counts of this clonotype. The J gene is TRBJ2-3, the V gene TRBV27; 8 bases match TRBD2. The CDR3 is 15 amino acids. Unmatched junction bases numbered 11, after V lost 10 bases and J lost 2 bases. The germline CDR1 and CDR2 sequences are MNHEY and SMNVEV (reference sequence). DNA of the CDR3: TGTGCCACCCAGACTAGCGCCTCTGACACAGATACGCAGTATTTT. This codes for CATQTSASDTDTQYF.

This clonotype was observed a handful of times. V is TRBV7-2 and J is TRBJ2-1, with a tentative D call TRBD2 (6 bases). This CDR3 is 12 amino acids long. The germline V and J ends were trimmed by 5 bases and 15 bases, with 17 bases remaining between them. CDR1 and CDR2 from the germline V gene are SGHTA and FQGNSA. CDR3 in DNA: TGTGCCAGCAGCCCGCCCGGTGGAGGGCCGTTCTTC. It specifies CASSPPGGGPFF.